These 24 T cell receptor beta chains share one sample of origin, sequenced in a study of blood T cell repertoires in COVID-19. The repertoire was sequenced with immunoSEQ multiplex PCR; TCRdb's copy has only in-frame clones and lacks some. The sample consists of over 150,000 clones, almost 85% of them appearing once. Sequenced: peripheral blood. These receptor sequences come from a woman of 80 years or more with COVID-19, enrolled during active disease.

The V and J genes are TRBV4-1 and TRBJ2-4; 7 nucleotides match TRBD2. Germline V CDR1 and CDR2: MGHRA, YSYEKL. CDR3 length equals 16 residues. V was pared by 0 bases and J by 3 bases, with 5 bases of the junction left unmatched. The CDR3: CASSQDAPGGKNIQYF. The CDR3 coding sequence is TGCGCCAGCAGCCAAGACGCGCCGGGGGGCAAAAACATTCAGTACTTC.

The CDR3 loop reads CASSQGQGGNTGELFF. For the CDR3, the DNA is TGCGCCAGCAGCCAAGGGCAGGGAGGGAACACCGGGGAGCTGTTTTTT. V and J are TRBV4-1 and TRBJ2-2; D possibly corresponds to TRBD2 (6 bases). There are 16 residues in the CDR3. V was clipped by 1 base and J by 1 base, with 10 bases between them. Looked up from germline, CDR1 is MGHRA and CDR2 is YSYEKL.

This chain joins TRBV27 and TRBJ2-3; TRBD2 matches 8 bases. The J segment lost 4 bases and the V segment lost 6 bases, leaving 3 bases of the junction unmatched. The CDR3 extends over 13 amino acids. The germline V gene encodes CDR1 MNHEY and CDR2 SMNVEV (reference sequence). CDR3 DNA sequence: TGTGCCAGCAGGGGACTAGGGGCAGATACGCAGTATTTT. It yields the protein CASRGLGADTQYF.

The sample holds one count of this clone. The V call is TRBV7-9, the J call TRBJ1-1; 7 bases line up with TRBD1. The V and J ends lost 3 bases and 5 bases, in that order; junction bases with no gene match: 3. Germline V gene data show CDR1 as SEHNR and CDR2 as FQNEAQ (reference sequence). This CDR3 contains 13 residues. The CDR3 spells CASSFTGVTEAFF. For the CDR3, the DNA is TGTGCCAGCAGCTTTACAGGGGTTACTGAAGCTTTCTTT. Full variable domain (missing parts from reference TRBV7-9 and TRBJ1-1): DTGVSQNPRHKITKRGQNVTFRCDPISEHNRLYWYRQTLGQGPEFLTYFQNEAQLEKSRLLSDRFSAERPKGSFSTLEIQRTEQGDSAMYLCASSFTGVTEAFFGQGTRLTVV.

The chain combines TRBV5-1 with TRBJ2-7; 9 bases line up with TRBD2. V was pared by 0 bases and J by 4 bases, with 20 bases of the junction left unmatched. Germline V gene lookup returns CDR1 SGHRS and CDR2 YFSETQ. CDR3 length equals 20 residues. The CDR3 nucleotides are TGCGCCAGCAGCTTGGGCAGGGAGGCCGGGACTAGCCTAGTTTGGTACGAGCAGTACTTC. It translates to CASSLGREAGTSLVWYEQYF.

The J gene is TRBJ2-1, the V gene TRBV27; D gene unclear. This CDR3 contains 16 residues. The germline V gene encodes CDR1 MNHEY and CDR2 SMNVEV (reference sequence). Trimming took 0 bases from V and 0 from J, leaving 9 bases between them. The CDR3 DNA sequence: TGTGCCAGCAGTTTATCACAGATCTACTCCTACAATGAGCAGTTCTTC. Protein: CASSLSQIYSYNEQFF.

The gene calls are TRBV12-3 or TRBV12-4 and TRBJ1-3; no definite D call. This CDR3 spans 13 amino acids. V lost 5 bases and J lost 3, with 8 bases in between. CDR3 sequence (DNA): TGTGCCAGCAGTCCCCGCGGTGGAAACACCATATATTTT. Its translation: CASSPRGGNTIYF.

This chain links TRBV5-4 with TRBJ1-2, with no clear D. The V end was cut by 2 bases, the J end by 3 bases, with 20 bases between. The CDR3 sequence is 17 residues long. The germline V gene encodes CDR1 SGHNT and CDR2 YYREEE (reference sequence). The CDR3 coding sequence is TGTGCCAGCAGCTTCTATCCCCGGCGGCGGGATCACTATGGCTACACCTTC. This sequence encodes CASSFYPRRRDHYGYTF.

The V and J genes are TRBV6-1 and TRBJ1-6, with 11 positions matching TRBD1. Germline V gives CDR1 MNHNS, CDR2 SASEGT. The CDR3 totals 14 residues. Germline trimming cut 6 bases from V and 9 bases from J; bases unmatched to any gene: 4. CDR3 region: CASRDRGRASPLHF. CDR3 nucleotides: TGTGCCAGCAGGGACAGGGGGCGTGCTTCACCCCTCCACTTT.

V is TRBV2 and J is TRBJ2-1; 8 bases match TRBD2. In germline, CDR1 is SNHLY, CDR2 FYNNEI. V lost 2 bases and J lost 4; bases outside the gene matches: 4. The CDR3 is 15 residues long. The CDR3 nucleotides read TGTGCCAGCAGTGAATCAGGGACTAGGTACAATGAGCAGTTCTTC. As protein: CASSESGTRYNEQFF.

This chain joins TRBV18 and TRBJ2-3, with TRBD2 identical over 14 bases. The CDR3 extends over 16 amino acids. CDR1 KGHSH and CDR2 LQKENI come from the germline V gene. With 8 bases clipped from V and 1 base from J, the junction kept 5 bases outside the gene matches. CDR3 sequence reads: CASPGGLAGGTDTQYF. DNA of the CDR3: TGTGCCAGCCCAGGGGGACTAGCGGGGGGCACAGATACGCAGTATTTT.

V usage is TRBV27 and J usage is TRBJ2-7; D is unclear. Germline loops: CDR1 MNHEY, CDR2 SMNVEV (reference sequence). Between the trimmed V and J ends, which lost 2 bases and 2 bases, there was a span of 13 bases. The CDR3 totals 15 residues. In DNA, the CDR3 is TGTGCCAGCAGTTTAGGCTCGGCGGCCCCCTACGAGCAGTACTTC. Its protein product is CASSLGSAAPYEQYF.

The chain combines TRBV12-3 or TRBV12-4 with TRBJ1-2; 8 bases are shared with TRBD1. The CDR3 is made up of 13 amino acids. The V segment lost 7 bases and the J segment 9 bases; nucleotides outside the gene matches: 10. The CDR3 protein is CASNQGTGASYTF. CDR3 DNA sequence: TGTGCCAGCAATCAAGGGACAGGTGCGAGCTACACCTTC.

The chain couples TRBV20-1 to TRBJ1-2, with D possibly TRBD1 on 6 matching bases. The CDR3 length is 11 residues. Germline CDR1 and CDR2: DFQATT and SNEGSKA (reference sequence). The CDR3 DNA reads TGCATTCCCGGGGGGGCTGGTGGCTACACCTTC. This translates into CIPGGAGGYTF.

The chain combines TRBV18 with TRBJ2-1; 9 bases align to TRBD2. V dropped 2 bases and J dropped 8; count of bases not matched to a gene: 1. The CDR3 contains 13 residues. Germline CDR1 and CDR2: KGHSH and LQKENI. DNA of the CDR3: TGTGCCAGCTCACCATTAGCGGGAGATGAGCAGTTCTTC. This translates into CASSPLAGDEQFF.

The J gene is TRBJ1-2, the V gene TRBV28; a weak D match, TRBD1 (5 bases). Germline CDR1 reads MDHEN; CDR2 reads SYDVKM. There are 15 residues in the CDR3. Trimming pared 2 bases from V and 5 bases from J, leaving 15 bases between. The chain's CDR3 is CASSLATPGGYGYTF. CDR3 in DNA: TGTGCCAGCAGTTTAGCGACCCCTGGGGGGTATGGCTACACCTTC.

V is TRBV7-9 and J is TRBJ2-1; no reliable D call. V lost 5 bases, J lost 5 bases, and 16 bases lay in between. CDR1 SEHNR and CDR2 FQNEAQ come from the germline V gene (reference sequence). This CDR3 is 15 amino acids long. The CDR3 sequence is CASSLGGRVDNEQFF. The CDR3 DNA sequence: TGTGCCAGCAGCCTAGGCGGCCGGGTAGACAATGAGCAGTTCTTC.

The chain is built from TRBV27 and TRBJ1-1; D is perhaps TRBD1 (5 bases). This CDR3 region has 14 residues. Germline V CDR1 and CDR2: MNHEY, SMNVEV (reference sequence). Trimming cost V 3 bases and J 2 bases, with 10 bases left between them. The CDR3 here is CASSFLTANTEAFF. The CDR3 nucleotides are TGTGCCAGCAGTTTCTTGACAGCCAACACTGAAGCTTTCTTT.

This rearrangement joins TRBV6-1 to TRBJ2-1; 8 bases fit TRBD2. Trimming cost V 2 bases and J 8 bases; bases outside gene matches: 11. Germline V lookup: CDR1 MNHNS, CDR2 SASEGT. This CDR3 has 16 residues. The CDR3 spells CASSERFGLASDEQFF. The CDR3 coding sequence is TGTGCCAGCAGTGAACGGTTCGGACTAGCAAGCGATGAGCAGTTCTTC.

The chain couples TRBV2 to TRBJ1-1; 9 bases match TRBD1. CDR3 size: 14 residues. Losses at the gene ends were 7 bases for V and 5 bases for J; bases not matched to a gene: 8. Germline V lookup: CDR1 SNHLY, CDR2 FYNNEI. Here the CDR3 DNA reads TGTGCCAGCAATAGGGACAGGGAAAAAACTGAAGCTTTCTTT. This encodes CASNRDREKTEAFF.

The chain carries TRBV29-1 and TRBJ1-2, with D possibly matching TRBD1 (5 bases). CDR1 is SQVTM, CDR2 ANQGSEA, per germline. The CDR3 has 13 amino acids. V lost 1 base to trimming and J lost 7 bases, with 13 bases between them. This CDR3 is CSVEGGELSGYTF. In DNA form, the CDR3 reads TGCAGCGTTGAAGGGGGGGAACTAAGTGGCTACACCTTC.

This clone came up a few times. This chain uses TRBV7-2 with TRBJ1-3, with 7 bases that match TRBD1. J gave up 9 bases and V 3 bases, and 8 bases lay outside the gene matches. The CDR3 consists of 14 residues. Germline V gene data show CDR1 as SGHTA and CDR2 as FQGNSA. CDR3 amino acids: CASSFRQGLGTIYF. In DNA, the CDR3 is TGTGCCAGCAGCTTTAGACAGGGTCTCGGCACCATATATTTT.

This clone was seen only once. J is TRBJ2-4 and V is TRBV30; tentative D call: TRBD2 (6 bases). V was trimmed by 3 bases and J by 0 bases, leaving 12 bases between them. The CDR3 sequence is 15 residues long. Germline V lookup: CDR1 GTSNPN, CDR2 SVGIG (reference sequence). The CDR3 DNA reads TGTGCCTGGAGCGGAGGGGTACTAGCCAAAAACATTCAGTACTTC. Translated, it gives CAWSGGVLAKNIQYF.

This chain uses TRBV9 with TRBJ2-1; a weak D match, TRBD1 (5 bases). V was clipped by 4 bases and J by 3 bases, with 17 bases between them. CDR1 is SGDLS, CDR2 YYNGEE, per germline. The CDR3 runs 16 residues. CDR3 bases: TGTGCCAGCAGCCCTCTTGGACAATGGGGCTACAATGAGCAGTTCTTC. Residues: CASSPLGQWGYNEQFF.